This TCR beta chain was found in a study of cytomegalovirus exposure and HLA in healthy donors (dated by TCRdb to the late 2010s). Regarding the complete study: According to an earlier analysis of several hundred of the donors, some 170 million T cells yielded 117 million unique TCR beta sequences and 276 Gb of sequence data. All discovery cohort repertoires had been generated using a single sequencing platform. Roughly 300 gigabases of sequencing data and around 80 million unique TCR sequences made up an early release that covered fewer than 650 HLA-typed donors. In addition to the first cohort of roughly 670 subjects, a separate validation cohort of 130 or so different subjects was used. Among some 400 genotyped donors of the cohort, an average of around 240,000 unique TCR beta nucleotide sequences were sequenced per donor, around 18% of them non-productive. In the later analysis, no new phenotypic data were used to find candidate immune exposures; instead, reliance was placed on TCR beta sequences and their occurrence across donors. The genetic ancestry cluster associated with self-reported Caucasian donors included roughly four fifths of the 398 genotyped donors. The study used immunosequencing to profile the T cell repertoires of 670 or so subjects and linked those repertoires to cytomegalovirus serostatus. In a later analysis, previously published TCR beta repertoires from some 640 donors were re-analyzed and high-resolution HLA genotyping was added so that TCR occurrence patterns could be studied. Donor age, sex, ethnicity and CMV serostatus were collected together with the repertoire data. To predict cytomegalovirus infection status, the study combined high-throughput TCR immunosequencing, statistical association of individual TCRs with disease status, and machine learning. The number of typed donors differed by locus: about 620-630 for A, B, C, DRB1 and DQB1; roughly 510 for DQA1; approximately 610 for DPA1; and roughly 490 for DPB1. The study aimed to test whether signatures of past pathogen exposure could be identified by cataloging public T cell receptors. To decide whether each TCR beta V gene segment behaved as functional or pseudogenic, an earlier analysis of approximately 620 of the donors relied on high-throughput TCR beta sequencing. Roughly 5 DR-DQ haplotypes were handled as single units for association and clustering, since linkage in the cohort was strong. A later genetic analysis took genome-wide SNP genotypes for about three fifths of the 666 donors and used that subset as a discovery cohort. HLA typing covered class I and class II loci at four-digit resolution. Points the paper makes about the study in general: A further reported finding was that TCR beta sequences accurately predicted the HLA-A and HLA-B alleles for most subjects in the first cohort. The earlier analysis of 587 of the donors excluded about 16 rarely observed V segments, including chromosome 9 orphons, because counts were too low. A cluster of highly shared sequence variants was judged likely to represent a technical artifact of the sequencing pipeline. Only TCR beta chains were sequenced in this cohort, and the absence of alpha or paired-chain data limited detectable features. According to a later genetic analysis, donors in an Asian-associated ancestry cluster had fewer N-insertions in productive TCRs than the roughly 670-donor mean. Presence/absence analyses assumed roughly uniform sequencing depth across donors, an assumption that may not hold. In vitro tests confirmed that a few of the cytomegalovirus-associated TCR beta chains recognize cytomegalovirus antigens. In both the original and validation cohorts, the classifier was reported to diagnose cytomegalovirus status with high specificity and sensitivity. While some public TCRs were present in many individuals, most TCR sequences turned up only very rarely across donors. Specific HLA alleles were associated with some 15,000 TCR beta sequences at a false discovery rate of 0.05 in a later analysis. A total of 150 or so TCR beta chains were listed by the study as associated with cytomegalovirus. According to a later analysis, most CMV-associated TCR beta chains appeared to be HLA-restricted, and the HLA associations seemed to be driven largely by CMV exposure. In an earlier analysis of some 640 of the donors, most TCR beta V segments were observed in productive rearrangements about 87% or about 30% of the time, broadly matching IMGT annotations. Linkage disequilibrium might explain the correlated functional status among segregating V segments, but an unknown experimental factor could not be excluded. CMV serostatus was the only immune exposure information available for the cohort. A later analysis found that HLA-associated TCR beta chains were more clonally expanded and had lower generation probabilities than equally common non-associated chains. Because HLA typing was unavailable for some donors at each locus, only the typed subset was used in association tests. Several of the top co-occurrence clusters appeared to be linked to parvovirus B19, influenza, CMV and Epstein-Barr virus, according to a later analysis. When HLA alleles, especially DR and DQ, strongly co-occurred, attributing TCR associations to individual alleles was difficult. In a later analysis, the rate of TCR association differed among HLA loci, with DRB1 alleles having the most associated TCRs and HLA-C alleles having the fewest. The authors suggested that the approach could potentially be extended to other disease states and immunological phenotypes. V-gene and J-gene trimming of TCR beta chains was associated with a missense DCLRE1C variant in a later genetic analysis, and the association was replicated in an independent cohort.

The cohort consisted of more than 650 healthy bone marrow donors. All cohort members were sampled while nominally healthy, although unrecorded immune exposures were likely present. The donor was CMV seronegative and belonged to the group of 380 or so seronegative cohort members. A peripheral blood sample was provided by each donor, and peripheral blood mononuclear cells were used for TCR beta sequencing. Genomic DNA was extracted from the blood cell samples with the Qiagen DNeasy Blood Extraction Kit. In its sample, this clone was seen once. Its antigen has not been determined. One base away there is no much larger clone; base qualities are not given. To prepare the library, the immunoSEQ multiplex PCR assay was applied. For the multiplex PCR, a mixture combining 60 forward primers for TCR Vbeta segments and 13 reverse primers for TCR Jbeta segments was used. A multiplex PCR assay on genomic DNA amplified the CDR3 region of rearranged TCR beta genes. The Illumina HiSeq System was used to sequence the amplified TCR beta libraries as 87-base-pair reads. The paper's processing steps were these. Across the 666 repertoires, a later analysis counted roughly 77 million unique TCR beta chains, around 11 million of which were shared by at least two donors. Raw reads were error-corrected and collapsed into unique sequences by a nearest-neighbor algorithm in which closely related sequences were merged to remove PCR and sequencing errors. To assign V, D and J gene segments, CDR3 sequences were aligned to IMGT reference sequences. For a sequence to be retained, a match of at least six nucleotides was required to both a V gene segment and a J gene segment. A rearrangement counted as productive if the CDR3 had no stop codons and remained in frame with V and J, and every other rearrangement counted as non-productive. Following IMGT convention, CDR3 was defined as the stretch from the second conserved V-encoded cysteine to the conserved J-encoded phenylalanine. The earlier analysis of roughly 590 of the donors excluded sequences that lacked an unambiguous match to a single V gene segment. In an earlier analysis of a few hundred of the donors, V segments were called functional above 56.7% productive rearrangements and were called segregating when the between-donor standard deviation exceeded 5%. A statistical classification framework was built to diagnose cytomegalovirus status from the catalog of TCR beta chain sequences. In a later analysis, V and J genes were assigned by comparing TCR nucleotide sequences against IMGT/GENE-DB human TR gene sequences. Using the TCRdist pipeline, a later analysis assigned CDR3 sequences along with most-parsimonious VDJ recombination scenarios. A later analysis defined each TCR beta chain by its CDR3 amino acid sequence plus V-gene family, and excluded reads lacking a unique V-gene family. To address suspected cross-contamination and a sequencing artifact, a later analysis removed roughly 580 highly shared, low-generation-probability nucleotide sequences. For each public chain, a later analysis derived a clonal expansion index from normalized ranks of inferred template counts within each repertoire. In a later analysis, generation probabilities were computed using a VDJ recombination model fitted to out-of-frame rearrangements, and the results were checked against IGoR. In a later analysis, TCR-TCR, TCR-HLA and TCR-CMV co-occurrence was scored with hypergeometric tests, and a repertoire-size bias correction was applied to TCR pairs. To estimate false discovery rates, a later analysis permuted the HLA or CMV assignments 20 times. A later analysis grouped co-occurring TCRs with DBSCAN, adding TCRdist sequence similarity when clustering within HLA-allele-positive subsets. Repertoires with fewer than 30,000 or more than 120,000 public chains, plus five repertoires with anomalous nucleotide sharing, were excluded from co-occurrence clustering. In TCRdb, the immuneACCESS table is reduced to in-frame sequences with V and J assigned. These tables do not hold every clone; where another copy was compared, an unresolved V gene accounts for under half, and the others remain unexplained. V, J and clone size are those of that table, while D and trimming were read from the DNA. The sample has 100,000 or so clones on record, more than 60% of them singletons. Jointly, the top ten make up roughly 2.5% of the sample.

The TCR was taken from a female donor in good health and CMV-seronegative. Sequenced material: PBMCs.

The DNA sequence is given as TGTGCCAGCAGTTCCATTGGGGGGTATCAGCCCCAGCATTTT. The resulting protein is CASSSIGGYQPQHF. The chain is encoded by TRBV27 joined to TRBJ1-5, and the D gene may be TRBD1, 5 bases matching. The junction carries 12 bases between V and J, which are trimmed by 4 bases and 5 bases respectively. The germline V gene (reference sequence) provides CDR1 MNHEY and CDR2 SMNVEV. Inclusive of the bounding cysteine and phenylalanine, the CDR3 is 14 residues long. The sequence is cut down to CDR3 DNA, 42 bases in frame from base 1.